What follows are 3 T cell receptor beta chains derived from one specimen sequenced in a study of control samples from healthy donors and cancer patients. Here immunoSEQ multiplex PCR was the method, and the copy in TCRdb shows in-frame clones only, minus some. This table has 150,000 to 200,000 clones, 94% appearing once. Sequenced input: blood. Every receptor here comes from a woman aged 18-29 years in good health.

The chain employs TRBV6-1 and TRBJ1-6; 10 bases map to TRBD1. The CDR3 sequence is 16 residues long. Looked up from germline, CDR1 is MNHNS and CDR2 is SASEGT. The V gene end was trimmed by 2 bases and the J gene end by 6 bases; junction bases not matched to a gene: 4. This chain's CDR3 is CASSETRTGGNSPLHF. CDR3 nucleotide sequence: TGTGCCAGCAGTGAAACCCGGACAGGGGGTAATTCACCCCTCCACTTT.

The V call is TRBV3-1 (or the pseudogene TRBV3-2), the J call TRBJ1-2, with a possible D match to TRBD1 (5 bases). This CDR3 is built from 11 residues. Germline V gene lookup returns CDR1 LGHDT and CDR2 YNNKEL (reference sequence). V shed 4 bases and J shed 6 bases, with 6 bases lying between them. The CDR3 region has the DNA TGTGCCAGCAGCCGAGGGGATGGCTACACCTTC. Protein sequence: CASSRGDGYTF.

CDR3 in amino acids: CASSSPGTARNYEQYF. Written as DNA, the CDR3 is TGTGCCAGCAGCTCGCCTGGGACAGCCCGAAACTACGAGCAGTACTTC. The rearrangement links TRBV5-6 to TRBJ2-7; the match to TRBD1 covers 7 bases. Germline CDR1 and CDR2: SGHDT and YYEEEE. The V and J ends lost 3 bases and 3 bases, in that order; junction bases with no gene match: 12. This CDR3 comprises 16 residues.